The 4 T cell receptor beta chains presented below share a single source sample, sequenced in a study of circulating CD8 cells and anti-PD-1 response in melanoma. Each library started from about 15 ng of total RNA using the QIAseq Immune Repertoire TCR panel. TCRdb re-analysed the reads in MiXCR, keeping a single row per CDR3 protein. This sample has some 1,200 distinct CDR3 sequences; 5.5% to 7% occur once, and the top ten carry around 5.5%. Four subsets defined by PD-1 and/or TIGIT were sorted from live CD3+CD8+TCRalphabeta+ cells. The sample consisted of CD8+ T cells from PBMCs, taken at baseline or after one month of anti-PD-1 therapy (not recorded which). Receptors originate from a human donor with melanoma.

By its share, this clonotype is medium-sized. The chain joins TRBV19 to TRBJ1-6; TRBD1 matches at 8 bases. CDR3 length: 15 amino acids. Germline trimming cut 5 bases from V and 4 bases from J; bases unmatched to any gene: 4. CDR1 and CDR2 (germline): LNHDA, SQIVND (reference sequence). The CDR3 region is CASSFTGGYNSPLHF. CDR3 nucleotide sequence: TGTGCCAGTAGTTTCACAGGGGGATATAATTCACCCCTCCACTTT.

Judged by abundance, this clonotype is large. V is TRBV2 and J is TRBJ2-1; the D is unclear. This CDR3 spans 16 amino acids. CDR1 and CDR2 from the germline V gene are SNHLY and FYNNEI. Trimming left V 8 bases short and J 0 bases short, with 17 bases between. CDR3 DNA sequence: TGTGCCAGCGTCCCTGGAGCGACGAGCTCCTACAATGAGCAGTTCTTC. Translation gives CASVPGATSSYNEQFF.

This clonotype is categorized as medium-sized. This chain connects TRBV2 to TRBJ1-1; D is undetermined. V dropped 3 bases and J dropped 11 bases, with 13 bases sitting between them. The germline gives CDR1 SNHLY, CDR2 FYNNEI. The CDR3 loop spans 12 amino acids. The CDR3 coding sequence is TGTGCCAGCAGTGACCCCAGTCAGCTGGCTTTCTTT. It yields the protein CASSDPSQLAFF.

Sample share makes this clonotype medium-sized. The chain employs TRBV29-1 and TRBJ2-3, with unresolved D. Germline V gene data show CDR1 as SQVTM and CDR2 as ANQGSEA. V was trimmed by 5 bases and J by 6 bases, leaving 9 bases between them. The CDR3 contains 11 residues. Here the CDR3 reads CSVQSGDTQYF. The CDR3 DNA follows: TGCAGCGTTCAGAGTGGGGATACGCAGTATTTT.